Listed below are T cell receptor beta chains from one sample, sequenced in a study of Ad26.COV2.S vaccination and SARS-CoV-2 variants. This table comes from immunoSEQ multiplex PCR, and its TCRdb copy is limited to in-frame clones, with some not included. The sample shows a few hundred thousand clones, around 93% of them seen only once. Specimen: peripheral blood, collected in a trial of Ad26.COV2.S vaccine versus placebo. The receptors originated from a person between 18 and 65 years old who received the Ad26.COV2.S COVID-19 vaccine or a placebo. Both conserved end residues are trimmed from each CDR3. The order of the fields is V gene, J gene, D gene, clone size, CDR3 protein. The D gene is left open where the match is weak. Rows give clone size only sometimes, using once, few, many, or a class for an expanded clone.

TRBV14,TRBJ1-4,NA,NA,ASSQGRQQNEKLF
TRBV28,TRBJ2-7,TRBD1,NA,ASSFHWDSSTYEQY
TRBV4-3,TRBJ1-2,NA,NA,ASSQDRDSREYGYT
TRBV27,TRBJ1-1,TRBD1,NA,ASSPSGGIGNTEAF
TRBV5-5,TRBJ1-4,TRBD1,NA,ASSPGTGFEASEKLF
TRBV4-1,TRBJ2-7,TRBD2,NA,ASSQLAGHTYEQY
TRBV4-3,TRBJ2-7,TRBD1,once,ASSPGQGRYEQY
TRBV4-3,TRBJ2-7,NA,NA,ASSQVRGLYEQY
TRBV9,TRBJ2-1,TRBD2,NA,ASSPGGPVNEQF
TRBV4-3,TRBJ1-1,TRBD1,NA,ASSQGQGVGTEAF
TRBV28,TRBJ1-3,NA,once,ASSLPGQASGNTIY
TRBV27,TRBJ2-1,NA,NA,ASSLSSRSEQF
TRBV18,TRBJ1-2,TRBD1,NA,ASSQGQGDYGYT
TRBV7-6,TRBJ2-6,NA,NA,ASSLEAAGSGANVLT
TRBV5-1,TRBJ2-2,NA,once,ASSLLTSAGELF
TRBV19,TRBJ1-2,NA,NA,ASAPELGYGYT
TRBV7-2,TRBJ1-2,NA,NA,ASSPVRGDGYT
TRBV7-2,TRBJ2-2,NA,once,ASSLDFGETGELF
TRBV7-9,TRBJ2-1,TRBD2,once,ASSSPGLELLNEQF
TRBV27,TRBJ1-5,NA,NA,ASSIQGGNQPQH
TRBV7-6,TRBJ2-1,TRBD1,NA,ASSSTGGGSYNEQF
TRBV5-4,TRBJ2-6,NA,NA,ASSLGGAGANVLT
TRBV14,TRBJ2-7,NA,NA,ASSQEGREGLPYEQY
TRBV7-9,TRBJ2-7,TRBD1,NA,ASSSTGGYYEQY
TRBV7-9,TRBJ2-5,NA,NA,ASSLLQGFETQY
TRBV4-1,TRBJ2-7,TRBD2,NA,ASSQWTSGGWEQY
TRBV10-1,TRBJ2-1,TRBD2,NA,ASSDIGLAGEISYNEQF
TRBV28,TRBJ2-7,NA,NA,ASSLLMVGAGTGREQY
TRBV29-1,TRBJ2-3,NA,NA,SFSQHLRTDTQY
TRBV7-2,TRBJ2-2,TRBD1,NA,ASSSQTGGGRELF
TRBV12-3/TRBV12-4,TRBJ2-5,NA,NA,ASSPGNGETQY
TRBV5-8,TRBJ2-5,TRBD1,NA,ASSTRDRGRKTQY
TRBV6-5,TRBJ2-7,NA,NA,ASSPQTLVYEQY
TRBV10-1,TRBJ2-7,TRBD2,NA,ALHRGLAGGWPFYEQY
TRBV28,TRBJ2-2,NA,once,ASISIGVAGELF
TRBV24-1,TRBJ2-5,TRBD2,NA,ATSDHVAGGLETQY
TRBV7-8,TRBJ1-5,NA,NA,ASRLQSESNQPQH
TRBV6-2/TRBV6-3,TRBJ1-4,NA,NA,ASSFEPAGATNEKLF
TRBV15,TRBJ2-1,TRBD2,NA,ATSRGTSGGENEQF
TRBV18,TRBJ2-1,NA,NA,ASSPVSYNEQF
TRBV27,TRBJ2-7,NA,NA,ASSLYGPNEQY
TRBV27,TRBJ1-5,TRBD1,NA,ASSLTGTGVQPQH
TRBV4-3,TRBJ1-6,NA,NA,ASSQDRGGNSPLH
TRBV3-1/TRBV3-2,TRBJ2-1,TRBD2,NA,ASTQAGSYNEQF
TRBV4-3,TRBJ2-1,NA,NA,ATSSRRGGSYNEQF
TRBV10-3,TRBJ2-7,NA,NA,AISIGLEQY
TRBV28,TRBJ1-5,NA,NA,ASSLPGIRQPQH
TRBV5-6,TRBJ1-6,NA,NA,ASSLGPHTGSPYNSPLH
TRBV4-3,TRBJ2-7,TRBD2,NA,ASSQGLAGSYEQY
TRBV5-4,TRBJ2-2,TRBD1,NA,ASSLARGIAGELF
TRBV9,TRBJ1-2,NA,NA,ASSVGFGYGYT
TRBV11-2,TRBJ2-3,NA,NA,ASSHPRFGGTDTQY
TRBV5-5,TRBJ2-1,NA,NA,ASTYRFNEQF
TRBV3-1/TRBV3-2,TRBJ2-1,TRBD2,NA,ASSQVGLAVSYNEQF
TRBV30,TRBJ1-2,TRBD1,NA,AWAGTGGVYGYT
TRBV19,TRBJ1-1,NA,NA,ASSIWAGLLNTEAF
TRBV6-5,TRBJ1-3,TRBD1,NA,ASSSTGTAKGNTIY